This T cell receptor (beta chain) is from a study of T cells after yellow fever vaccination. Turning to the study itself: SMART-Seq v4 Ultra Low Input prepared libraries from low-cell fractions.

Study observations and caveats: Boosting was followed by the reappearance of most primary-vaccination clones (approximately 95% CD4, 85% to 90% CD8). Overlap between CD4 and CD8 compartments was detected for a small share of clonotypes.

There are 17 residues in the CDR3. V lost 6 bases, J lost 4 bases, and 21 bases lay in between. In germline, CDR1 is MNHEY, CDR2 SVGEGT. Production of TCR cDNA was by 5'RACE template switching, which also added a universal primer site and UMIs. TCRdb redid the calling of the 5' RACE reads with MiXCR, one entry per CDR3 protein. The profile covers just under 600,000 distinct CDR3 sequences, with 13% appearing a single time and over 12% taken by the ten largest. Notes on this clonotype: Its antigen is still unknown.

This TCR was recovered from a man aged 25-45 years who received the YFV17D yellow fever vaccine. The sequences come from PBMCs, collected on the day of the yellow fever booster vaccination. The chain carries TRBV6-2 or TRBV6-3 and TRBJ2-2; perhaps TRBD2 as D (6 bases). CDR3 DNA: TGTGCCAGCAGGCCTATAGGAGCGGGCGCTTTCACCGGGGAGCTGTTTTTT. Amino acids: CASRPIGAGAFTGELFF.